This TCR beta chain was obtained from a study of cytomegalovirus exposure and HLA in healthy donors (dated 2017 in TCRdb). Looking at the study overall: An earlier analysis of 587 of the donors reported 276 Gb of sequence data and 90 million to 120 million unique TCR beta sequences obtained from around 170 million T cells. Alongside the repertoire data, information on donor age, sex, ethnicity and CMV serostatus was compiled. To predict cytomegalovirus infection status, the study brought together high-throughput TCR immunosequencing, statistical association of individual TCRs with disease status, and machine learning. The number of donors typed differed by locus, with about 629-630 for A, B, C, DRB1 and DQB1, around 500 for DQA1, about 610 for DPA1, and around 430 for DPB1. In addition to the first cohort of 666 subjects, a separate validation cohort of over 90 different subjects was used. Roughly 300 gigabases of sequencing data and approximately 80 million unique TCR sequences were included in an early release covering over 600 HLA-typed donors. A later genetic analysis used genome-wide SNP genotypes for about 65% of the 666 donors, treating that subset as a discovery cohort. All discovery cohort repertoires had been generated using a single sequencing platform. In a later analysis, previously published TCR beta repertoires from several hundred donors were re-analyzed and high-resolution HLA genotyping was added so that TCR occurrence patterns could be studied. Using immunosequencing, the study profiled T cell repertoires from 640 or so subjects and related those repertoires to cytomegalovirus serostatus. Of the 350 to 450 genotyped donors, approximately 80% fell in the genetic ancestry cluster associated with self-reported Caucasian donors. In an earlier analysis of 587 of the donors, high-throughput TCR beta sequencing was used to judge whether each TCR beta V gene segment behaved as functional or pseudogenic. The aim of the study was to test whether cataloging public T cell receptors could identify signatures of past pathogen exposure. Because of strong linkage in the cohort, roughly five DR-DQ haplotypes were treated as single units for association and clustering. The later analysis used no new phenotypic data to find candidate immune exposures, relying instead on TCR beta sequences and their occurrence across donors. Across approximately 420 genotyped donors of the cohort, an average of approximately 240,000 unique TCR beta nucleotide sequences per donor were sequenced, and roughly a sixth of those sequences were non-productive. HLA typing included class I and class II loci at four-digit resolution.

In total, roughly 670 healthy bone marrow donors made up the cohort. Cohort members were all nominally healthy when sampled, although unrecorded immune exposures were likely present. The donor was CMV seronegative and was included in the group of 352 seronegative cohort members. Each donor provided a peripheral blood sample, and peripheral blood mononuclear cells were used for TCR beta sequencing. The Qiagen DNeasy Blood Extraction Kit was used to extract genomic DNA from the blood cell samples. The CDR3 starts with the cysteine, ends with the phenylalanine, and has 14 residues. Of all the DNA, just the CDR3 is kept, 42 bases in frame from base 1. From the germline V gene, CDR1 is MDHEN and CDR2 is SYDVKM. The V end loses 1 base and the J end loses 8 bases, and a stretch of 12 bases separates them. What the study reported, not specific to this receptor: In a later analysis, HLA-associated TCR beta chains were found to be more clonally expanded and to have lower generation probabilities than equally common non-associated chains. A few of the identified cytomegalovirus-associated TCR beta chains were confirmed in vitro to be specific for cytomegalovirus antigens. Because the 87-base-pair reads could not distinguish some IMGT-functional V segments, including TRBV6-2 and TRBV6-3, those segments were excluded. A further reported finding was that TCR beta sequences accurately predicted the HLA-A and HLA-B alleles for most subjects in the first cohort. When HLA alleles, especially DR and DQ, strongly co-occurred, TCR associations were difficult to assign to individual alleles. In an earlier analysis of approximately 590 of the donors, most TCR beta V segments were observed in productive rearrangements about 90% or about 30% of the time, broadly matching IMGT annotations. In a later analysis, TCR association rates were found to vary across HLA loci, with the most associated TCRs seen for DRB1 alleles and the fewest for HLA-C alleles. Specific HLA alleles were associated with over 15,000 TCR beta sequences at a false discovery rate of 0.05 in a later analysis. In a later genetic analysis, a missense DCLRE1C variant was associated with V-gene and J-gene trimming of TCR beta chains, and the association was replicated in an independent cohort. In both the original and validation cohorts, the classifier was reported to diagnose cytomegalovirus status with high specificity and sensitivity. The authors suggested that the approach could potentially be extended to other disease states and immunological phenotypes. Because counts were too low, fewer than 20 rarely observed V segments, including chromosome 9 orphons, were excluded from the earlier analysis of some 590 of the donors. A later analysis reported that several top co-occurrence clusters appeared linked to parvovirus B19, influenza, CMV and Epstein-Barr virus. In a later genetic analysis, fewer N-insertions in productive TCRs were reported among donors in an Asian-associated ancestry cluster than the roughly 700-donor mean. Sequencing depth was assumed to be roughly uniform across donors in the presence/absence analyses, though that assumption may not hold. The sequencing pipeline was judged likely to have produced a cluster of highly shared sequence variants as a technical artifact. Because HLA typing was unavailable for some donors at each locus, only the typed subset was used in association tests. A total of 150 or so TCR beta chains were listed by the study as associated with cytomegalovirus. For the cohort, immune exposure information was limited to CMV serostatus. A later analysis found that most CMV-associated TCR beta chains appeared HLA-restricted, with HLA associations seemingly driven largely by CMV exposure. Most TCR sequences were observed very rarely across donors, whereas some public TCRs were present in many individuals. Correlated functional status among segregating V segments might reflect linkage disequilibrium, but an unknown experimental factor could not be ruled out. Only TCR beta chains were sequenced in this cohort, and the absence of alpha or paired-chain data limited detectable features.

This clone was counted only a few times. The antigen it binds to is not known. The record has no base qualities; no much larger clone is one base away. Library generation was performed with the immunoSEQ multiplex PCR assay. For the multiplex PCR, a mixture combining 60 forward primers for TCR Vbeta segments and 13 reverse primers for TCR Jbeta segments was used. A multiplex PCR assay on genomic DNA amplified the CDR3 region of rearranged TCR beta genes. Amplified TCR beta libraries were sequenced as 87-base-pair reads on the Illumina HiSeq System. On the authors' methods: A later analysis counted about 82 million unique TCR beta chains across the 690 or so repertoires, and roughly 10 million of these chains were shared by at least two donors. A nearest-neighbor algorithm error-corrected the raw reads and collapsed the reads into unique sequences, merging closely related sequences to remove PCR and sequencing errors. CDR3 sequences were aligned to IMGT reference sequences to assign V, D and J gene segments. For a sequence to be retained, at least a six-nucleotide match to both a V gene segment and a J gene segment was required. A rearrangement was called productive if the CDR3 had no stop codons and remained in frame with V and J, and every other rearrangement was called non-productive. Following IMGT convention, CDR3 was defined as the stretch from the second conserved V-encoded cysteine to the conserved J-encoded phenylalanine. In an earlier analysis of more than 550 of the donors, sequences lacking an unambiguous match to a single V gene segment were excluded. In an earlier analysis of several hundred of the donors, a V segment was called functional when productive rearrangements were above 56.7%, and segregating when the standard deviation between donors exceeded 5%. A statistical classification framework was developed to diagnose cytomegalovirus status using the catalog of TCR beta chain sequences. V and J gene assignment, in a later analysis, came from comparing TCR nucleotide sequences with IMGT/GENE-DB human TR gene sequences. A later analysis assigned CDR3 sequences and most-parsimonious VDJ recombination scenarios with the TCRdist pipeline. In a later analysis, each TCR beta chain was defined by its CDR3 amino acid sequence together with its V-gene family, and reads without a unique V-gene family were excluded. In a later analysis, around 650 highly shared, low-generation-probability nucleotide sequences were removed to address suspected cross-contamination and a sequencing artifact. A later analysis calculated a clonal expansion index for each public chain from normalized within-repertoire ranks of inferred template counts. A later analysis computed generation probabilities with a VDJ recombination model fitted to out-of-frame rearrangements, and checked the results against IGoR. A later analysis scored TCR-TCR, TCR-HLA and TCR-CMV co-occurrence with hypergeometric tests, applying a repertoire-size bias correction to TCR pairs. A later analysis estimated false discovery rates by permuting HLA or CMV assignments 20 times. In a later analysis, co-occurring TCRs were grouped with DBSCAN, and TCRdist sequence similarity was added when clustering was performed within HLA-allele-positive subsets. Co-occurrence clustering excluded repertoires with fewer than 30,000 or more than 120,000 public chains, plus five with anomalous nucleotide sharing. TCRdb retrieved this table from immuneACCESS and kept in-frame rearrangements only. Not all clones are present; in checked studies, unresolved V genes account for under half, and no reason is known for the remainder. The V and J calls and clone size are taken from that table; D and trimming were inferred from the DNA. The sample has roughly 100,000 clones on record, approximately 86% of them singletons. Approximately 6.1% of the sample belongs to the ten largest clones.

Sequenced: PBMCs. The V and J genes are TRBV28 and TRBJ1-5, with TRBD1 tentatively as D gene (5 bases match). The TCR comes from a man younger than 35 in good health and CMV-seronegative. Here the CDR3 is given as CASSLSGGEKPQHF. The DNA sequence is TGTGCCAGCAGTTTATCGGGGGGTGAAAAGCCCCAGCATTTT. Reference TRBV28 and TRBJ1-5 genes cover what lies past the CDR3, so the full variable domain is DVKVTQSSRYLVKRTGEKVFLECVQDMDHENMFWYRQDPGLGLRLIYFSYDVKMKEKGDIPEGYSVSREKKERFSLILESASTNQTSMYLCASSLSGGEKPQHFGDGTRLSIL.